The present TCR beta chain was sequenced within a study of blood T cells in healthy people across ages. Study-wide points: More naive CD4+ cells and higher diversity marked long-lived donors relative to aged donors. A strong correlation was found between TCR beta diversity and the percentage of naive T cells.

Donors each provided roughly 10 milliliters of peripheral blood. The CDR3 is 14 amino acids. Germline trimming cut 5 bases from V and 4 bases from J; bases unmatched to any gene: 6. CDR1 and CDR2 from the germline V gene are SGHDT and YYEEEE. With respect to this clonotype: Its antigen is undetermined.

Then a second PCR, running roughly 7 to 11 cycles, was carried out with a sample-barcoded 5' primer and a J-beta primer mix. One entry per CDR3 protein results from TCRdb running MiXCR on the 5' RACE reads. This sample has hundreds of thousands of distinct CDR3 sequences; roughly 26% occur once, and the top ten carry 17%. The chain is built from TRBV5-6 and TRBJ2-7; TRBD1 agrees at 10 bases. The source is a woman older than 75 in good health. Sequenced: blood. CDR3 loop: CASRAGTGEYEQYF. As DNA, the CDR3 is TGTGCCAGCAGGGCCGGGACAGGGGAATACGAGCAGTACTTC.